These 9 T cell receptor beta chains were all obtained from the same sample, sequenced in a study of response to subunit inactivated influenza vaccine. TCRdb redid the calling of the RT-PCR reads with MiXCR, one entry per CDR3 protein. Seen here are hundreds of thousands of distinct CDR3 sequences, 25% observed once, and the top ten hold 1.9%. Specimen: CD4+ T cells sorted from PBMCs, collected around 5 days after vaccination. The receptor source for this set is a man aged 50-60 years who received an inactivated influenza vaccine.

This clonotype was observed many times. The V call is TRBV4-3, the J call TRBJ2-7; tentative D call: TRBD2 (7 bases). Trimming took off 3 bases at V and 3 bases at J, with 15 bases between the two ends. This CDR3 has 15 amino acids. The germline CDR1 and CDR2 sequences are LGHNA and YSLEER. The CDR3 bases are TGCGCCAGCAGCCAGGGGAGGGGGGTTTTCTACGAGCAGTACTTC. Its translation: CASSQGRGVFYEQYF.

This chain links TRBV7-9 with TRBJ2-3; the match to TRBD2 covers 7 bases. CDR3 length equals 15 residues. Germline trimming cut 5 bases from V and 2 bases from J; bases unmatched to any gene: 7. CDR1 SEHNR and CDR2 FQNEAQ come from the germline V gene (reference sequence). CDR3 sequence: CASSRRAGPTDTQYF. Written as DNA, the CDR3 is TGTGCCAGCAGCCGGAGAGCGGGGCCCACAGATACGCAGTATTTT.

The V call is TRBV5-5, the J call TRBJ1-3; 9 bases align to TRBD1. The V gene end was trimmed by 7 bases and the J gene end by 5 bases; junction bases not matched to a gene: 7. Germline V lookup: CDR1 SGHKS, CDR2 YYEKEE (reference sequence). The CDR3 is 14 amino acids. CDR3 in amino acids: CASRMDRGRNTIYF. CDR3 in DNA: TGTGCCAGCCGGATGGACAGGGGCAGAAACACCATATATTTT.

This clonotype was observed a few times. V and J are TRBV27 and TRBJ1-1; TRBD1 agrees at 7 bases. The CDR3 loop spans 14 amino acids. Per germline, CDR1 MNHEY and CDR2 SMNVEV (reference sequence). Trimming cost V 5 bases and J 1 base; bases outside gene matches: 4. CDR3 residues: CASSRDSKNTEAFF. The CDR3 DNA follows: TGTGCCAGCAGTCGGGACAGCAAGAACACTGAAGCTTTCTTT.

This clonotype was detected only a few times. This chain uses TRBV5-4 with TRBJ2-1; TRBD2 matches at 9 bases. The CDR3 covers 13 residues. V trimming: 4 bases; J trimming: 10 bases; junction bases outside the gene matches: 6. The germline gives CDR1 SGHNT, CDR2 YYREEE (reference sequence). The CDR3 DNA reads as TGTGCCAGCAGCCCGAGGACTAGCGTCGAGCAGTTCTTC. Protein sequence: CASSPRTSVEQFF.

For the CDR3, the DNA is TGCAGTGCGTCCGGGACAGGGGGCCACCAAGAGACCCAGTACTTC. Its protein product is CSASGTGGHQETQYF. The chain combines TRBV20-1 with TRBJ2-5; 12 bases map to TRBD1. V gave up 6 bases and J gave up 0 bases; unmatched junction bases: 5. The CDR3 is 15 residues long. In germline, CDR1 is DFQATT, CDR2 SNEGSKA (reference sequence).

This clonotype has more than one count but fewer than ten. V and J are TRBV5-1 and TRBJ2-5; 10 bases agree with TRBD1. CDR3 size: 14 residues. Germline V CDR1 and CDR2: SGHRS, YFSETQ. The V segment lost 6 bases and the J segment 2 bases; nucleotides outside the gene matches: 4. In nucleotides, the CDR3 is TGCGCCAGCAATCCGGGACAGGGGCAAGAGACCCAGTACTTC. Amino acids: CASNPGQGQETQYF.

This clonotype showed up just a few times. The chain couples TRBV28 to TRBJ1-4; TRBD1 aligns across 7 bases. In germline, CDR1 is MDHEN, CDR2 SYDVKM. The CDR3 loop spans 17 amino acids. The V segment lost 3 bases and the J segment 7 bases; nucleotides outside the gene matches: 14. The CDR3 nucleotides are TGTGCCAGCAGTTTCCGGGACAGCACTAGGAGGGGTGAAAAACTGTTTTTT. This sequence encodes CASSFRDSTRRGEKLFF.

In DNA, the CDR3 is TGTGCCAGCAGCTTAGAATACAGGGGGAACGAGCAGTACTTC. This gives the protein CASSLEYRGNEQYF. The chain couples TRBV11-2 to TRBJ2-7, with 8 positions matching TRBD1. CDR1 SGHAT and CDR2 FQNNGV come from the germline V gene. The V and J ends lost 0 bases and 5 bases, in that order; junction bases with no gene match: 3. CDR3 size: 14 residues.